This T cell receptor (beta chain) was identified in a study of cytomegalovirus exposure and HLA in healthy donors. Across the study: Among the approximately 400 donors who were genotyped, roughly 76% fell in the genetic ancestry cluster that is associated with self-reported Caucasian donors. The study, taken as a whole, reports: TCR beta sequences reportedly predicted most subjects' HLA-A and HLA-B alleles accurately. The authors later found most CMV-associated TCR beta chains appeared HLA-restricted.

The length of the CDR3 is 16 residues. Germline lookup yields CDR1 SGHVS and CDR2 FQNEAQ. Trimming took off 0 bases at V and 2 bases at J, with 13 bases between the two ends. Details on this clone: Its target is unknown.

Both 60 Vbeta primers and 13 Jbeta primers went into the PCR. The assay was immunoSEQ multiplex PCR, and TCRdb's table has in-frame clones only and misses some. The sample has about 120,000 clones; roughly 70% are singletons. The receptor's source is a man in his forties in good health and CMV-seropositive. The chain couples TRBV7-8 to TRBJ2-5; no definite D call. The specimen sequenced was PBMCs. The CDR3 DNA follows: TGTGCCAGCAGCTTAGCGGTGGCACGTCCACAAGAGACCCAGTACTTC. Translation: CASSLAVARPQETQYF. The full variable domain, with the rest looked up from reference TRBV7-8 and TRBJ2-5, is GAGVSQSPRYKVAKRGQDVALRCDPISGHVSLFWYQQALGQGPEFLTYFQNEAQLDKSGLPSDRFFAERPEGSVSTLKIQRTQQEDSAVYLCASSLAVARPQETQYFGPGTRLLVL.